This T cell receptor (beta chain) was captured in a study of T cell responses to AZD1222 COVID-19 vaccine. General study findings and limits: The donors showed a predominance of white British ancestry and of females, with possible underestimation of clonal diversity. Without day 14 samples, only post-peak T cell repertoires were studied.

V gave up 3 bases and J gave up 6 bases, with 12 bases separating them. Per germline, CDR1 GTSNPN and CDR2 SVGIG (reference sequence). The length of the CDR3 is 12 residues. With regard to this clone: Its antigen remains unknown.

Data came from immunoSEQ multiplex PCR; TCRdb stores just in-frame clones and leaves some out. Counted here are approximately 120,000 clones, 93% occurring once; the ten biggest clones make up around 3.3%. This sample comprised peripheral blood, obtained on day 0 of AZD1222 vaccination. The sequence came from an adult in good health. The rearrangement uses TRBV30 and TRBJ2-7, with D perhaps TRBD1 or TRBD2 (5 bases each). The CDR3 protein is CAWSGTGTEQYF. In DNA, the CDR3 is TGTGCCTGGAGCGGGACGGGGACCGAGCAGTACTTC. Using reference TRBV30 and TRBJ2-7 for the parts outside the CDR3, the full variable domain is SQTIHQWPATLVQPVGSPLSLECTVEGTSNPNLYWYRQAAGRGLQLLFYSVGIGQISSEVPQNLSASRPQDRQFILSSKKLLLSDSGFYLCAWSGTGTEQYFGPGTRLTVT.